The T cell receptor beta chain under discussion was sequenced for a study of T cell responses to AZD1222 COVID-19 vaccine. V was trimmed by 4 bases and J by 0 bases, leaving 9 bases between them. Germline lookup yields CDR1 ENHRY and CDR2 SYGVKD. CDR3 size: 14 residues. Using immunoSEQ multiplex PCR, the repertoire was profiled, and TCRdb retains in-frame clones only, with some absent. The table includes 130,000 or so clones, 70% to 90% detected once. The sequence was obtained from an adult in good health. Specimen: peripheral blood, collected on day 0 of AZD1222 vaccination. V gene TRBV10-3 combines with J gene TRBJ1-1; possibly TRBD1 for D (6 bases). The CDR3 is CAISGTELNTEAFF. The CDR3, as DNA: TGTGCCATCAGTGGGACAGAACTGAACACTGAAGCTTTCTTT.